The 22 T cell receptor beta chains listed next were all sequenced from one sample in a study of T cell repertoires in cytomegalovirus infection. TCRdb used MiXCR to reprocess the reads, holding one entry per CDR3 protein. The sample has about 740,000 distinct CDR3 sequences; roughly 30% are singletons. The antigens for these receptors are not known. The sample consisted of cultured PBMCs, taken from culture after CMV antigen stimulation. These receptors all stem from a human donor in good health (CMV status not recorded). Some clones in this sample may be carry-over from other donors' samples.

The CDR3 nucleotides read TGTGCCAGCAGCCCCCGGGCGACTAGCGGGAAACCCGGCTCCTACAATGAGCAGTTCTTC. Protein product: CASSPRATSGKPGSYNEQFF. This sequence joins TRBV12-3 or TRBV12-4 and TRBJ2-1; 11 bases match TRBD2. V shed 6 bases and J 0 bases; nucleotides not matched to a gene: 16. The CDR3 is made up of 20 amino acids.

CDR3 sequence reads: CASSLSPVFTDTQYF. For the CDR3, the DNA is TGTGCCAGCAGCTTGTCCCCGGTGTTCACAGATACGCAGTATTTT. The chain employs TRBV7-9 and TRBJ2-3; no reliable D call. The CDR3 is 15 residues long. V gave up 3 bases and J gave up 2 bases, with 12 bases separating them. Germline loops: CDR1 SEHNR, CDR2 FQNEAQ (reference sequence).

This chain links TRBV7-2 with TRBJ2-2, with D hard to call. CDR1 and CDR2 (germline): SGHTA, FQGNSA. The ends were cut back, 5 bases at V and 4 bases at J, with 8 bases in the middle. This CDR3 has 13 amino acids. In nucleotides, the CDR3 is TGTGCCAGCAGCATGACCCTCACCGGGGAGCTGTTTTTT. This gives the protein CASSMTLTGELFF.

The chain couples TRBV5-3 to TRBJ2-3; 9 bases fit TRBD2. TRBV5-3 is an open reading frame, and its role is uncertain. The ends lost 8 bases at V and 2 bases at J; junction bases unmatched: 12. The CDR3 length is 16 residues. The CDR3 DNA reads TGTGCCAGCAGCCCCGGGACTAGCAAGGCCACAGATACGCAGTATTTT. Translation: CASSPGTSKATDTQYF.

This clonotype has just a few counts. V usage is TRBV4-2 and J usage is TRBJ2-5; the match to TRBD2 covers 11 bases. The V gene's germline CDR1 is LGHNA and CDR2 YNFKEQ. V trimming: 1 base; J trimming: 5 bases; junction bases outside the gene matches: 9. The CDR3 spans 17 residues. The CDR3 DNA follows: TGTGCCAGCAGCCAAGTGGGTAGCGGGAGGGCCTTGGAGACCCAGTACTTC. Encoded protein: CASSQVGSGRALETQYF.

The sample holds many counts of this clonotype. The gene calls are TRBV7-2 and TRBJ2-7; 7 bases line up with TRBD1. Germline V gives CDR1 SGHTA, CDR2 FQGNSA. V shed 4 bases, J shed 2 bases, and the junction held 5 bases outside the gene matches. CDR3 length: 14 residues. The CDR3 is CASSSRQGAYEQYF. The CDR3 DNA is TGTGCCAGCAGCTCCCGACAGGGAGCCTACGAGCAGTACTTC.

This clonotype was seen a few times. The chain uses TRBV19 and TRBJ2-7; no firm D call. The CDR3 is 14 amino acids. CDR1 is LNHDA and CDR2 is SQIVND in the germline V gene (reference sequence). Deletions cut 4 bases from V and 3 bases from J, with 13 bases between. CDR3 coding DNA: TGTGCCAGTAGTAACCCGACTGGATACTACGAGCAGTACTTC. Protein sequence: CASSNPTGYYEQYF.

This clonotype was counted only a few times. The V and J genes are TRBV12-5 and TRBJ2-5; no firm D call. V lost 6 bases and J 7 bases, leaving 12 bases between the germline ends. Germline V lookup: CDR1 LGHNT, CDR2 FRNRAP. This CDR3 spans 12 amino acids. Here the CDR3 reads CASGTESGTQYF. DNA of the CDR3: TGTGCTAGTGGGACGGAATCCGGGACCCAGTACTTC.

The table lists this clonotype with many counts. This sequence joins TRBV7-2 and TRBJ2-2, with D perhaps matching TRBD2 (5 bases). The CDR3 length is 12 residues. V gave up 5 bases and J gave up 6 bases, with 7 bases separating them. CDR1 and CDR2 (germline): SGHTA, FQGNSA. CDR3 sequence reads: CASSPLAGELFF. The CDR3 DNA reads as TGTGCCAGCAGCCCACTAGCCGGGGAGCTGTTTTTT.

This clonotype was seen ten or more times. The rearrangement joins TRBV7-6 to TRBJ1-3; TRBD1 agrees at 7 bases. This CDR3 is 15 amino acids long. J gave up 0 bases and V 5 bases, and 4 bases lay outside the gene matches. Germline V lookup: CDR1 SGHVS, CDR2 FNYEAQ. CDR3 sequence (DNA): TGTGCCAGCAGCCCGCGGACAGGCTCTGGAAACACCATATATTTT. It encodes CASSPRTGSGNTIYF.

The sample holds a few counts of this clonotype. The CDR3 is CASSERVGTHPFTDTQYF. The CDR3 region has the DNA TGTGCCAGCAGTGAAAGAGTTGGGACCCACCCCTTCACAGATACGCAGTATTTT. The genes are TRBV6-1 and TRBJ2-3; D may match TRBD1 or TRBD2 (5 bases each). Trimming stripped 2 bases from V and 2 bases from J, with 20 bases between. CDR1 and CDR2 from the germline V gene are MNHNS and SASEGT. This CDR3 comprises 18 residues.

The chain uses TRBV7-2 and TRBJ2-1, with D unclear. This CDR3 region has 15 residues. Trimming took 4 bases from V and 4 from J, leaving 14 bases between them. CDR1 and CDR2 (germline): SGHTA, FQGNSA. CDR3 residues: CASSYIGLSYNEQFF. The CDR3 DNA sequence: TGTGCCAGCAGCTATATTGGTCTATCTTACAATGAGCAGTTCTTC.

Only a few counts were recorded for this clonotype. This chain joins TRBV27 and TRBJ2-2, with TRBD1 as a possible D gene (6 bases). Trimming took off 4 bases at V and 6 bases at J, with 18 bases between the two ends. The CDR3 totals 16 residues. In germline, CDR1 is MNHEY, CDR2 SMNVEV (reference sequence). As DNA, the CDR3 is TGTGCCAGCAGTTCGCGTTTTGGACAGTCTCCCGGGGAGCTGTTTTTT. Translated, it gives CASSSRFGQSPGELFF.

The chain combines TRBV7-8 with TRBJ2-1; the match to TRBD2 covers 7 bases. The CDR3 contains 16 residues. CDR1 and CDR2 (germline): SGHVS, FQNEAQ. The junction had 6 bases not matched to a gene; V was cut back by 4 bases and J by 0 bases. CDR3 sequence reads: CASSWTSPSSYNEQFF. In DNA form, the CDR3 reads TGTGCCAGCAGCTGGACTAGTCCGAGCTCCTACAATGAGCAGTTCTTC.

The V and J genes are TRBV19 and TRBJ2-7; unclear D gene. CDR1 is LNHDA, CDR2 SQIVND, per germline (reference sequence). Between the trimmed V and J ends, which lost 3 bases and 0 bases, there was a span of 9 bases. The CDR3 spans 14 residues. Here the CDR3 reads CASSIGALSYEQYF. The CDR3 nucleotides read TGTGCCAGTAGTATTGGTGCTCTCTCCTACGAGCAGTACTTC.

The chain combines TRBV4-1 with TRBJ2-1; 9 nucleotides align to TRBD2. The V gene's germline CDR1 is MGHRA and CDR2 YSYEKL. This CDR3 contains 18 residues. V trimming: 1 base; J trimming: 0 bases; junction bases outside the gene matches: 7. The CDR3: CASSQVGKRGDSYNEQFF. The CDR3 region has the DNA TGCGCCAGCAGCCAAGTCGGGAAGCGGGGGGACTCCTACAATGAGCAGTTCTTC.

This clonotype was counted many times. V gene TRBV7-2 combines with J gene TRBJ1-5; unclear D gene. Trimming cost V 4 bases and J 1 base, with 17 bases left between them. The CDR3 totals 17 residues. Per the germline V gene, CDR1 is SGHTA and CDR2 is FQGNSA. Here the CDR3 reads CASSSVFWAGSNQPQHF. In DNA form, the CDR3 reads TGTGCCAGCAGCTCGGTGTTTTGGGCGGGCAGCAATCAGCCCCAGCATTTT.

This clonotype appeared many times. The rearrangement joins TRBV7-2 to TRBJ2-7; 11 positions match TRBD2. Per the germline V gene, CDR1 is SGHTA and CDR2 is FQGNSA. The CDR3 is 15 amino acids. V shed 5 bases, J shed 6 bases, and the junction held 9 bases outside the gene matches. As DNA, the CDR3 is TGTGCCAGCAGCCGAGGGCTAGCGGGGGGAAGCGAGCAGTACTTC. It specifies CASSRGLAGGSEQYF.

The chain has TRBV20-1 and TRBJ1-1; D may be TRBD1 (6 bases). CDR3 length: 16 amino acids. Trimming shortened V by 2 bases and J by 1 base, and 17 bases separated the two germline ends. Looked up from germline, CDR1 is DFQATT and CDR2 is SNEGSKA (reference sequence). The CDR3 spells CSARIRGSLRNTEAFF. In nucleotides, the CDR3 is TGCAGTGCTAGAATCAGGGGCAGCCTACGGAACACTGAAGCTTTCTTT.

This chain connects TRBV20-1 to TRBJ2-7, with 9 bases matching TRBD1. Germline V CDR1 and CDR2: DFQATT, SNEGSKA (reference sequence). With V trimmed by 2 bases and J by 3 bases, 5 bases remained unmatched. The CDR3 covers 14 residues. The CDR3 nucleotides read TGCAGTGCTAGACGGACAGGGGACGGCTACGAGCAGTACTTC. Translated: CSARRTGDGYEQYF.

This clonotype occurred once. A much larger clone is a single base away; this may be a read error. The J gene is TRBJ1-6, the V gene TRBV7-2; D gene unclear. CDR1 and CDR2 (germline): SGHTA, FQGNSA. The CDR3 is made up of 15 amino acids. V was pared by 0 bases and J by 7 bases, with 10 bases between. CDR3 DNA: TGTGCCAGCAGCTTAGCCCTGGAGGCGAATTCACCCCTCCACTTT. Translating it yields CASSLALEANSPLHF.

This chain's CDR3 is CASSTEMNTEAFF. The CDR3 DNA reads as TGTGCCAGCAGCACGGAAATGAACACTGAAGCTTTCTTT. The chain carries TRBV7-6 and TRBJ1-1; D gene ambiguous. V was clipped by 5 bases and J by 0 bases, with 7 bases between them. This CDR3 is 13 amino acids long. Germline V CDR1 and CDR2: SGHVS, FNYEAQ.